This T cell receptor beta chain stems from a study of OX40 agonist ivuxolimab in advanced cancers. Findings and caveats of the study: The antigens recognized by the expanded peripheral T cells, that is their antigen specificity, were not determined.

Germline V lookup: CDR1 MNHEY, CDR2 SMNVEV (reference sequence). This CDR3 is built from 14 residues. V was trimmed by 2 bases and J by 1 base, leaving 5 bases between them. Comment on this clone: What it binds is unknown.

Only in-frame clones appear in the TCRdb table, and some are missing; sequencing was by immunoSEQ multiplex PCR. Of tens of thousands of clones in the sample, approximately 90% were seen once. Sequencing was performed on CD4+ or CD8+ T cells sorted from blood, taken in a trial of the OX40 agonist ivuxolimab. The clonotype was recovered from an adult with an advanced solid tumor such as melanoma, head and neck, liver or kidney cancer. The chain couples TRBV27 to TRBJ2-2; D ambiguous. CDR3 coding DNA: TGTGCCAGCAGTTTACTCGGGAACACCGGGGAGCTGTTTTTT. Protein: CASSLLGNTGELFF.